The clone carrying this T cell receptor (beta chain) was seen a handful of times. The antigen remains undetermined. Other DNA sequences in the sample encode the same CDR3. This entry belongs to a study of shared clonotypes between healthy human individuals. General study points: Roughly 4.7% was the fraction of naive CD4 clonotypes found shared across several donors.

Sequencing was at deep level. Genomic DNA belonging to each subset was distributed in equal measure over several immunoSEQ plates. Each replicate PCR on the sorted subsets used about 0.2 ug DNA (about 30,000 T cell genomes). The data were produced by immunoSEQ multiplex PCR, yet TCRdb's version contains in-frame clones alone and is incomplete. The data contain some 2,100,000 clones, 90% to 97% of them singletons. The ends were cut back, 2 bases at V and 0 bases at J, with 9 bases in the middle. CDR1 and CDR2 from the germline V gene are SGHRS and YFSETQ. The CDR3 runs 15 residues. The sample comprised naive CD4+ T cells sorted from blood. Documented subset: CD45RA+ positively selected. This receptor was obtained from a man aged 18 to 35 in good health. The gene calls are TRBV5-1 and TRBJ1-5; a weak D match, TRBD1 (6 bases). Here the CDR3 reads CASSLTGNSNQPQHF. CDR3 DNA: TGCGCCAGCAGCTTAACAGGGAATAGCAATCAGCCCCAGCATTTT. Supplemented by reference TRBV5-1 and TRBJ1-5, the full variable domain reads KAGVTQTPRYLIKTRGQQVTLSCSPISGHRSVSWYQQTPGQGLQFLFEYFSETQRNKGNFPGRFSGRQFSNSRSEMNVSTLELGDSALYLCASSLTGNSNQPQHFGDGTRLSIL.